This T cell receptor (beta chain) was captured in a study of blood T cell repertoires in COVID-19. As handled by the study authors: Nucleated cell counts were estimated from reference gene primer amplification. Profiling relied on immunoSEQ multiplex PCR, and the TCRdb table lists in-frame clones only, not all of them. V, J and clone size were drawn from that table, and D and trimming were deduced from the DNA. The sample includes 240,000 or so clones, around 87% seen only once; the top ten take just over 7%. The CDR3 sequence is 16 residues long. Losses at the gene ends were 1 base for V and 4 bases for J; bases not matched to a gene: 4. CDR1 and CDR2 (germline): SGHVS, FQNEAQ.

The sequenced sample consisted of peripheral blood. This chain links TRBV7-8 with TRBJ1-6; TRBD1 aligns across 7 bases. The sequence derives from a man between 60 and 70 years old who had recovered from COVID-19. For the CDR3, the DNA is TGTGCCAGCAGCTTAGTAGGGACAGAATATAATTCACCCCTCCACTTT. Translation gives CASSLVGTEYNSPLHF.